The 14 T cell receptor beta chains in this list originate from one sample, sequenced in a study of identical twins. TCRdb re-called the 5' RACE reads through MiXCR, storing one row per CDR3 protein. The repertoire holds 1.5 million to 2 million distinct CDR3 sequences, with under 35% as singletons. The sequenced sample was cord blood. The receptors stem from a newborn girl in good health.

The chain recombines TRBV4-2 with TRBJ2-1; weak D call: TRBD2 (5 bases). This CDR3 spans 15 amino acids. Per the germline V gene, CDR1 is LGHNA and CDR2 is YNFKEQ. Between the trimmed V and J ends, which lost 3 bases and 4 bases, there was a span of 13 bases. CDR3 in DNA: TGTGCCAGCAGCCATGGAAACCGGGGTTACAATGAGCAGTTCTTC. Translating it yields CASSHGNRGYNEQFF.

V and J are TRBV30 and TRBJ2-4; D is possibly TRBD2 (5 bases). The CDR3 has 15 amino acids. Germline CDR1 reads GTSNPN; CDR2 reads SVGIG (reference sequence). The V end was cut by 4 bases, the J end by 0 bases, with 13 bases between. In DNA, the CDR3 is TGTGCCTGGACACGGGATCATTTAGCCAAAAACATTCAGTACTTC. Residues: CAWTRDHLAKNIQYF.

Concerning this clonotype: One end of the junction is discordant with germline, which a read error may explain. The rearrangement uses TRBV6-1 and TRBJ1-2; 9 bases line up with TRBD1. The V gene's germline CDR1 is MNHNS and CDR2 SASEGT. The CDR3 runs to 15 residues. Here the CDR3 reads CASREGQGLKYGYTF. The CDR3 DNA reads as TGTGCCAGCAGGGAAGGACAGGGGCTAAAATATGGCTACACCTTC.

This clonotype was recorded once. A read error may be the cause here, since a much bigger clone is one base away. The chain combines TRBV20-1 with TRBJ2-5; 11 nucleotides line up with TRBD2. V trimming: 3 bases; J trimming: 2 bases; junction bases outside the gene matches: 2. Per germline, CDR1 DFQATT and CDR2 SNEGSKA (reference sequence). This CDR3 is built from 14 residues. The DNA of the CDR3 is TGCAGTGCTAGTGTAGCGGGGGGGCAAGAGACCCAGTACTTC. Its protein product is CSASVAGGQETQYF.

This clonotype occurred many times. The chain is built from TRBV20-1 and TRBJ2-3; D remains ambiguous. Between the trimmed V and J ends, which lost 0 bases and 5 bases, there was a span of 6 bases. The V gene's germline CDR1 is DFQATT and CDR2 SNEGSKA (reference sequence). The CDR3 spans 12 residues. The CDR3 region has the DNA TGCAGTGCTAGAGATCGGGTAGATACGCAGTATTTT. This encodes CSARDRVDTQYF.

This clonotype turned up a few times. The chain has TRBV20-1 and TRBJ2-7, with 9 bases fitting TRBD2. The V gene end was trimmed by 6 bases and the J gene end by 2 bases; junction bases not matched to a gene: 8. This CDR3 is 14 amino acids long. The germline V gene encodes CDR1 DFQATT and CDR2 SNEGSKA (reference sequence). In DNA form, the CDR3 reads TGCAGTGCCGAACCGACTAGCGGTCCCTACGAGCAGTACTTC. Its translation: CSAEPTSGPYEQYF.

The CDR3 nucleotides are TGTGCCAGCAGCCGAGAGGGTCAGCGGAGCAATCAGCCCCAGCATTTT. Translation gives CASSREGQRSNQPQHF. The chain uses TRBV12-3 or TRBV12-4 and TRBJ1-5; D is uncertain. The CDR3 consists of 16 residues. The ends were cut back, 6 bases at V and 1 base at J, with 16 bases in the middle.

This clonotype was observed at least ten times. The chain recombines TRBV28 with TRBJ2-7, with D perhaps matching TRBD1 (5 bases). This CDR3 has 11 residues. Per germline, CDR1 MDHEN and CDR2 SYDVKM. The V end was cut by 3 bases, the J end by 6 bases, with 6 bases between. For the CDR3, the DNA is TGTGCCAGCAGTTTCAGGGCCGAGCAGTACTTC. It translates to CASSFRAEQYF. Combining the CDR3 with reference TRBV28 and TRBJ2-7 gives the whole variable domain DVKVTQSSRYLVKRTGEKVFLECVQDMDHENMFWYRQDPGLGLRLIYFSYDVKMKEKGDIPEGYSVSREKKERFSLILESASTNQTSMYLCASSFRAEQYFGPGTRLTVT.

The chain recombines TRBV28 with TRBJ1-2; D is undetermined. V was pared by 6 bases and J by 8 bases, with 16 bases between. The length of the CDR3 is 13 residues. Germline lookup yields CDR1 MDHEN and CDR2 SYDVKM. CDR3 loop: CASSLIEGWGYTF. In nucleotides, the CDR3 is TGTGCCAGCAGCTTGATTGAGGGTTGGGGCTACACCTTC.

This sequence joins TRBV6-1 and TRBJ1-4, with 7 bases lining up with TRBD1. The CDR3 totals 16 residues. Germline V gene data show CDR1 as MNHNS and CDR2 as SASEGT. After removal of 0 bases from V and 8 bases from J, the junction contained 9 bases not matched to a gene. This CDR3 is CASSEAWKGAREKLFF. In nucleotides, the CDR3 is TGTGCCAGCAGTGAAGCATGGAAGGGGGCGCGGGAAAAACTGTTTTTT.

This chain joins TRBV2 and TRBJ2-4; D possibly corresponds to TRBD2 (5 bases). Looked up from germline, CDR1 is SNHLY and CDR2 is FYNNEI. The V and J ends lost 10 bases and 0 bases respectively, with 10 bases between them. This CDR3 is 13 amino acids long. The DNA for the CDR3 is TGTGCCACGAGACGGGAAGCCAAAAACATTCAGTACTTC. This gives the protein CATRREAKNIQYF.

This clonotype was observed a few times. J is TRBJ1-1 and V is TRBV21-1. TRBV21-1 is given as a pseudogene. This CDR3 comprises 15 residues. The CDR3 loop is CASSKVKGRDTEAFF. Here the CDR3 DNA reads TGTGCCAGCAGCAAAGTGAAGGGGAGGGACACTGAAGCTTTCTTT.

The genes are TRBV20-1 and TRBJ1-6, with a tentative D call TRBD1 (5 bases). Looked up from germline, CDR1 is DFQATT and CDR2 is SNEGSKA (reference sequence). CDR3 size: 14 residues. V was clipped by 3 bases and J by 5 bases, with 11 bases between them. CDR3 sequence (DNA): TGCAGTGCTAGGGAGGGACGGAATAATTCACCCCTCCACTTT. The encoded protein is CSAREGRNNSPLHF.

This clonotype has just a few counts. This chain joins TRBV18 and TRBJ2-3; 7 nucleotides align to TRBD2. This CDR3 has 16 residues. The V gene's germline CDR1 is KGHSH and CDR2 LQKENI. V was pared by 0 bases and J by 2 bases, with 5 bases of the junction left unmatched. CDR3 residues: CASSPPMAGVTDTQYF. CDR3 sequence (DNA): TGTGCCAGCTCACCACCGATGGCGGGGGTCACAGATACGCAGTATTTT.